One T cell receptor beta chain is described in this entry. Its target is not known. The time point denotes: week 5, during vaccination. The study gave 300 ug of mutant IDH1 20-mer peptide per vaccine dose, with topical imiquimod. The data originate from a study of a mutant IDH1 vaccine in newly diagnosed glioma. Study information: Patients arrived already treated with radiotherapy, temozolomide, or both, most having had both.

Method: immunoSEQ multiplex PCR; TCRdb's copy keeps in-frame clones and lacks some. The sample shows over 45,000 clones, 80% to 90% of them seen only once. The CDR3 has 15 amino acids. V lost 2 bases, J lost 4 bases, and 15 bases lay in between. Germline CDR1 is SGHRS and CDR2 is YFSETQ. General study findings and limits: Induction of immune responses by the vaccine occurred in more than 85% of patients.

Sequenced here: PBMCs, sampled from a glioma patient whose treatment included an IDH1 peptide vaccine. The chain combines TRBV5-1 with TRBJ1-2, with D maybe TRBD1 (5 bases). This receptor was obtained from a woman aged 45-60 years with glioma. The CDR3 DNA follows: TGCGCCAGCAGCTTCAACCAGGGATTCGGCTATGGCTACACCTTC. Its protein product is CASSFNQGFGYGYTF.